The following is a T cell receptor (beta chain) sequence with its context. The antigen remains undetermined. Only in-frame clones appear in the TCRdb table, and some are missing; sequencing was by immunoSEQ multiplex PCR. The sample carries 63,000 or so clones, about 90% recorded once. The data were obtained in a study of OX40 agonist ivuxolimab in advanced cancers. Study conclusions and caveats: Clones of CD4+ and CD8+ blood T cells grew by week 6 at doses of 0.1 to 3.0 mg/kg. CD4+ T cells averaged fewer expanded clones than CD8+ T cells.

Trimming removed 5 bases at V and 0 bases at J, with 12 bases between. Germline assignment: CDR1 LNHNV and CDR2 YYDKDF (reference sequence). This CDR3 region has 15 residues. The sequence was collected from an adult with an advanced solid tumor such as melanoma, head and neck, liver or kidney cancer. The rearrangement links TRBV15 to TRBJ2-3; D may be TRBD2 (6 bases). The specimen was CD4+ or CD8+ T cells sorted from blood, collected in a trial of the OX40 agonist ivuxolimab. DNA of the CDR3: TGTGCCACCAGCCCGGGACTTACTAGCACAGATACGCAGTATTTT. Translated: CATSPGLTSTDTQYF.